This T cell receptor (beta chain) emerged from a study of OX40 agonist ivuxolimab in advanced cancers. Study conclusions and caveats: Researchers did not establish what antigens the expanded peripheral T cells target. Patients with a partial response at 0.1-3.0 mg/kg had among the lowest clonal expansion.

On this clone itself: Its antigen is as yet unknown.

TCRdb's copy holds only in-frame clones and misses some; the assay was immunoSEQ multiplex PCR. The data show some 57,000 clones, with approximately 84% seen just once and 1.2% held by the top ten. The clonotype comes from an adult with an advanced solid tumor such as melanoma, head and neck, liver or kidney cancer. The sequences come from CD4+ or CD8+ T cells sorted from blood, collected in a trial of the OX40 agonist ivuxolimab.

DNA of the CDR3: TGCAGCGTTGTCCTCGGATCCCTATCTAAGAACACTGAAGCTTTCTTT. Amino acid sequence: CSVVLGSLSKNTEAFF. The chain carries TRBV29-1 and TRBJ1-1; D gene uncertain. V was pared by 4 bases and J by 1 base, with 19 bases between. This CDR3 comprises 16 residues. Per the germline V gene, CDR1 is SQVTM and CDR2 is ANQGSEA.